This entry describes one TCR beta chain. The table came from immunoSEQ multiplex PCR; TCRdb's copy has only in-frame clones and leaves some out. Among about 82,000 clones listed, roughly 80% were seen once. CDR3 length: 15 residues. Germline assignment: CDR1 SGHNT and CDR2 YYREEE (reference sequence). The V and J ends lost 5 bases and 3 bases respectively, with 17 bases between them. This sample was taken from a study of memory CD4+ T cells and cytomegalovirus serostatus. Study-wide background: Of the healthy Belgian adults, 9 were CMV seropositive and more than 20 seronegative.

The sort gate was single viable CD3+CD4+CD8-CD45RO+ cells for memory CD4+ T cells. CMV serostatus came from serum IgG against pp150, pp28, p38, p52. CD4+ T cells were isolated by positive magnetic selection. This TCR was recovered from an adult in good health and CMV-seronegative. The chain combines TRBV5-4 with TRBJ1-2, with D hard to call. The sample consisted of memory CD4+ T cells from blood. The CDR3 region has the DNA TGTGCCAGCAGGTCCCCAGACACGGACCACTATGGCTACACCTTC. This encodes CASRSPDTDHYGYTF.